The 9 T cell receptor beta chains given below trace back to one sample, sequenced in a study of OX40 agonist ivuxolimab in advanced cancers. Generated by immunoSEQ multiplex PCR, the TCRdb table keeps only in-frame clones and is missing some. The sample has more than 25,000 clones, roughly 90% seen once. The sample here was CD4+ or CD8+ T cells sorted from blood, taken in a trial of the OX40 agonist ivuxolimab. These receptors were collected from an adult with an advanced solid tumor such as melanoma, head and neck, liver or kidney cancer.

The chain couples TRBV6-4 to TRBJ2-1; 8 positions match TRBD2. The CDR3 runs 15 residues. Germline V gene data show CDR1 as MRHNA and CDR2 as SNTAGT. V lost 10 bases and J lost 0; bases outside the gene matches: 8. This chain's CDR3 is CAMSVGTSSYNEQFF. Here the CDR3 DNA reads TGTGCCATGAGTGTTGGGACTAGCTCCTACAATGAGCAGTTCTTC.

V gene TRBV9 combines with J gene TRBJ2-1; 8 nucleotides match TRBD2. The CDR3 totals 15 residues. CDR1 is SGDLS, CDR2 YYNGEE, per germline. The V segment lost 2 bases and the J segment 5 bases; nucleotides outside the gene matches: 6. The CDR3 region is CASSVSGSSHNEQFF. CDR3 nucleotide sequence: TGTGCCAGCAGCGTCAGCGGGAGTTCCCACAATGAGCAGTTCTTC.

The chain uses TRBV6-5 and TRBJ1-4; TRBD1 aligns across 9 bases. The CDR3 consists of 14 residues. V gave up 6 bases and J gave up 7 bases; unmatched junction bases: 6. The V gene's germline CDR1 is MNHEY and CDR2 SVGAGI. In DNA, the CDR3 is TGTGCCAGCAGCCCCGGGACAGGGAGTGAAAAACTGTTTTTT. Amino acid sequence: CASSPGTGSEKLFF.

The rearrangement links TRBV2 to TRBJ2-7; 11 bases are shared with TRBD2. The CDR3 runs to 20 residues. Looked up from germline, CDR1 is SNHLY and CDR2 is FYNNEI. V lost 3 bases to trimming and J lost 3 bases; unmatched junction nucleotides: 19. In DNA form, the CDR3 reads TGTGCCAGCAGTGATTTTGGCCTAGCGGGAGGATCGTCAACTCTCTACGAGCAGTACTTC. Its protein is CASSDFGLAGGSSTLYEQYF.

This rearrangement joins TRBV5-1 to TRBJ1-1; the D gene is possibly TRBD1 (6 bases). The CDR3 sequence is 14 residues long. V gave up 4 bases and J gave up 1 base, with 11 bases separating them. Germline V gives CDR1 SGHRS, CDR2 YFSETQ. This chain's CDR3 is CASSVPTGNTEAFF. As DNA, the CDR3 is TGCGCCAGCAGCGTACCGACAGGGAACACTGAAGCTTTCTTT.

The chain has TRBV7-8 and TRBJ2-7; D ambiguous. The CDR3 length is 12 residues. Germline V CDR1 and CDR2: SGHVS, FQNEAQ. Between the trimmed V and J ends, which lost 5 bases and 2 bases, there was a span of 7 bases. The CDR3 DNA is TGTGCCAGCAGCGAAGCACCCTACGAGCAGTACTTC. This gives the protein CASSEAPYEQYF.

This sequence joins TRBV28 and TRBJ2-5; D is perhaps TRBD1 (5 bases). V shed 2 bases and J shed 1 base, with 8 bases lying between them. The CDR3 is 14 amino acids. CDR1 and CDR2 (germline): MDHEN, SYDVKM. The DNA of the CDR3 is TGTGCCAGCAGTTTAGCAGGGATCCAAGAGACCCAGTACTTC. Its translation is CASSLAGIQETQYF.

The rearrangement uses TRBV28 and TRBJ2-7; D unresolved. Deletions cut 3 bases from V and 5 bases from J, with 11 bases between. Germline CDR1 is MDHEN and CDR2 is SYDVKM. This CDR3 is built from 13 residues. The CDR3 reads CASSFGEINEQYF. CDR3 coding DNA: TGTGCCAGCAGTTTTGGGGAAATCAACGAGCAGTACTTC. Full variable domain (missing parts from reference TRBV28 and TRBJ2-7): DVKVTQSSRYLVKRTGEKVFLECVQDMDHENMFWYRQDPGLGLRLIYFSYDVKMKEKGDIPEGYSVSREKKERFSLILESASTNQTSMYLCASSFGEINEQYFGPGTRLTVT.

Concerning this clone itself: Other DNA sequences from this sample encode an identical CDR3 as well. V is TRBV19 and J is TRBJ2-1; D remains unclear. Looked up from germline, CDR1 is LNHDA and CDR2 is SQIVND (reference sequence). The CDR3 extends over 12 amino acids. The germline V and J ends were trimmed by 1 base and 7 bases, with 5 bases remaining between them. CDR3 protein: CASSIGYNEQFF. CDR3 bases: TGTGCCAGTAGTATAGGGTATAATGAGCAGTTCTTC. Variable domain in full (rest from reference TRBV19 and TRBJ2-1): DGGITQSPKYLFRKEGQNVTLSCEQNLNHDAMYWYRQDPGQGLRLIYYSQIVNDFQKGDIAEGYSVSREKKESFPLTVTSAQKNPTAFYLCASSIGYNEQFFGPGTRLTVL.